One sample yielded the 9 T cell receptor beta chains listed below, sequenced in a study of identical twins. MiXCR, applied by TCRdb to the 5' RACE reads, yields one record per CDR3 protein. The sample holds about 720,000 distinct CDR3 sequences, around a sixth seen once. This sample also appeared in a second study, on T cells expressing NK-cell markers.

Sequenced input: PBMCs. The source of these receptors is a woman younger than 30 in good health.

The V gene is TRBV25-1, the J gene TRBJ2-7; D is unresolved. The CDR3 runs 11 residues. Germline lookup yields CDR1 MGHDK and CDR2 SYGVNS. The V and J ends lost 4 bases and 5 bases respectively, with 6 bases between them. The chain's CDR3 is CASSAYDEQYF. CDR3 coding DNA: TGTGCCAGCAGTGCTTACGACGAGCAGTACTTC.

This clonotype was seen more than once but under ten times. The chain uses TRBV7-6 and TRBJ1-5, with D perhaps TRBD1 (6 bases). CDR1 is SGHVS and CDR2 is FNYEAQ in the germline V gene. V was shortened by 3 bases and J by 6 bases, with 15 bases between the two germline ends. This CDR3 is built from 15 residues. The CDR3 coding sequence is TGTGCCAGCAGCTTGGGGGCGAGGATGAGTCAGCCCCAGCATTTT. It codes for CASSLGARMSQPQHF.

The table lists this clonotype with a few counts. The chain is built from TRBV29-1 and TRBJ2-5; a possible D gene is TRBD2 (6 bases). V was pared by 3 bases and J by 1 base, with 6 bases between. The CDR3 covers 12 residues. The germline V gene encodes CDR1 SQVTM and CDR2 ANQGSEA. This chain's CDR3 is CSVEEGQETQYF. In nucleotides, the CDR3 is TGCAGCGTTGAGGAGGGCCAAGAGACCCAGTACTTC.

This clonotype occurred a few times. For the CDR3, the DNA is TGCAGTGCTAGATGGCGGGGGATGGGTGCTGAAGCTTTCTTT. This sequence encodes CSARWRGMGAEAFF. The genes are TRBV20-1 and TRBJ1-1; possibly TRBD1 for D (5 bases). V dropped 2 bases and J dropped 6 bases, with 16 bases sitting between them. Germline-derived CDR1 and CDR2 are DFQATT and SNEGSKA (reference sequence). This CDR3 has 14 residues.

The chain has TRBV7-9 and TRBJ1-2; D is uncertain. The CDR3 is 14 amino acids. In germline, CDR1 is SEHNR, CDR2 FQNEAQ (reference sequence). The V gene lost 4 bases and the J gene lost 3 bases, with 12 bases spanning the gap. The CDR3 reads CASSSTTGYYGYTF. For the CDR3, the DNA is TGTGCCAGCAGCTCCACGACGGGATACTATGGCTACACCTTC. The full variable domain, rest sourced from reference TRBV7-9 and TRBJ1-2, is DTGVSQNPRHKITKRGQNVTFRCDPISEHNRLYWYRQTLGQGPEFLTYFQNEAQLEKSRLLSDRFSAERPKGSFSTLEIQRTEQGDSAMYLCASSSTTGYYGYTFGSGTRLTVV.

The V gene is TRBV4-2, the J gene TRBJ2-3; D perhaps matches TRBD2 (6 bases). V lost 10 bases and J lost 4, with 21 bases in between. There are 15 residues in the CDR3. Germline CDR1 reads LGHNA; CDR2 reads YNFKEQ. In DNA form, the CDR3 reads TGTGCCACCTCTTCGGAGGGGTTCGCAGCAGATACGCAGTATTTT. Translation: CATSSEGFAADTQYF.

The CDR3 sequence is CASSHPIQGLHNEQFF. CDR3 nucleotides: TGTGCCAGCAGCCACCCGATCCAGGGCCTGCACAATGAGCAGTTCTTC. The genes are TRBV4-2 and TRBJ2-1; D may be TRBD1 (5 bases). The CDR3 consists of 16 residues. From germline, CDR1 is LGHNA and CDR2 YNFKEQ. V was cut by 3 bases and J by 5 bases, with 17 bases left in between.

This chain links TRBV27 with TRBJ2-7, with TRBD2 matching over 10 bases. CDR1 MNHEY and CDR2 SMNVEV come from the germline V gene (reference sequence). CDR3 length: 15 amino acids. J was trimmed by 6 bases and V by 3 bases; bases with no gene match: 8. The CDR3 DNA sequence: TGTGCCAGCAGTTTTAAACTAGCGGGGCGCGGCGAGCAGTACTTC. Its translation is CASSFKLAGRGEQYF.

This clonotype was seen at least ten times. The V gene is TRBV12-3 or TRBV12-4, the J gene TRBJ2-7; perhaps TRBD2 as D (6 bases). This CDR3 is 14 amino acids long. The V gene lost 3 bases and the J gene lost 2 bases, with 11 bases spanning the gap. This CDR3 is CASSFGSGPYEQYF. The CDR3 coding sequence is TGTGCCAGCAGTTTCGGGAGTGGCCCCTACGAGCAGTACTTC.